Described below is a single T cell receptor (beta chain) sequence and its context. The antigen remains unidentified. This entry comes from a study of CXCR3-negative and CXCR3-positive naive CD8 T cells. Study-wide points: Relative to memory CD8+ cells, whose diversity was much lower, both naive subsets had comparably high diversity. Naive CXCR3-negative and CXCR3-positive cells had similar TRBV-TRBJ usage; memory differed. TRB CDR3s were more hydrophobic in CXCR3-positive than in CXCR3-negative naive cells. Comparison of naive subsets found surface CD5 to be comparable, and TCR strength was inferred on the basis of TRB CDR3 properties. After cryopreservation, expression of CXCR3 was partially reduced, and most assays were run with fresh PBMCs.

The study made its TRB cDNA libraries by 5' RACE, adding UMI labels. TCRdb re-called the 5' RACE reads and shows each CDR3 protein once, DNA omitted. Reported are about 140,000 distinct CDR3 sequences; the ten largest clones contain 0.41%. CDR1 is SGHVS and CDR2 is FQNEAQ in the germline V gene. This CDR3 spans 15 amino acids. This rearrangement joins TRBV7-8 to TRBJ2-2. The source is a human donor in good health. Some clones in this sample may be carry-over from other donors' samples. The specimen sequenced was naive CXCR3+ CD8+ T cells from blood. Subset meaning: CD45RO-CCR7+CD27+CD95- naive CD8+ T cells expressing CXCR3 (TNR3+). CDR3 sequence: CASSLGGMNTGELFF.